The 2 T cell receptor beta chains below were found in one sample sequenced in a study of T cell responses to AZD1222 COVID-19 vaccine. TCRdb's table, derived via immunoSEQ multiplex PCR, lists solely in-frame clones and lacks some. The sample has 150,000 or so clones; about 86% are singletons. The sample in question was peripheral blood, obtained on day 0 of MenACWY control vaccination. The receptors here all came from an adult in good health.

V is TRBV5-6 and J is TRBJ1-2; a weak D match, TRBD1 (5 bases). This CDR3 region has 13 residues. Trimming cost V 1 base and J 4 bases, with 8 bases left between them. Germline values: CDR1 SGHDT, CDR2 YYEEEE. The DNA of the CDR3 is TGTGCCAGCAGCTTGTCCGGGGCCTATGGCTACACCTTC. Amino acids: CASSLSGAYGYTF.

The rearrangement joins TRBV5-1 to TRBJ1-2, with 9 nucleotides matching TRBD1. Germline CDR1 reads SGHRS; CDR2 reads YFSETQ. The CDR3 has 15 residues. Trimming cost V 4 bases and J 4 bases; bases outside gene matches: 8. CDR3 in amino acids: CASSRVPGQGYGYTF. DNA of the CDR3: TGCGCCAGCAGCCGCGTCCCGGGACAGGGCTATGGCTACACCTTC. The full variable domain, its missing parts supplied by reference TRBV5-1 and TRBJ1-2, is KAGVTQTPRYLIKTRGQQVTLSCSPISGHRSVSWYQQTPGQGLQFLFEYFSETQRNKGNFPGRFSGRQFSNSRSEMNVSTLELGDSALYLCASSRVPGQGYGYTFGSGTRLTVV.